This TCR beta chain comes out of a study of blood T cell repertoires in COVID-19. The V gene lost 4 bases and the J gene lost 0 bases, with 15 bases spanning the gap. This CDR3 spans 16 amino acids. Germline CDR1 KGHSH, CDR2 LQKENI. Seattle patients were enrolled while actively infected and followed longitudinally. Under the authors' procedure: Amplification with reference gene primers provided the estimates of nucleated cell counts. The protocol was immunoSEQ multiplex PCR, while the TCRdb copy is restricted to in-frame clones and leaves out a portion. V and J calls plus clone size are reproduced from that table; the DNA served to infer D and trimming. Of about 200,000 clones in the sample, approximately 84% were seen once.

This sequence joins TRBV18 and TRBJ1-1; D is possibly TRBD1 (5 bases). Sequenced: peripheral blood. This sequence was found in a woman aged 80 or older with COVID-19, enrolled during active disease. The DNA of the CDR3 is TGTGCCAGCTCACTGGGGGGGATAGAGGTGAACACTGAAGCTTTCTTT. Protein product: CASSLGGIEVNTEAFF.